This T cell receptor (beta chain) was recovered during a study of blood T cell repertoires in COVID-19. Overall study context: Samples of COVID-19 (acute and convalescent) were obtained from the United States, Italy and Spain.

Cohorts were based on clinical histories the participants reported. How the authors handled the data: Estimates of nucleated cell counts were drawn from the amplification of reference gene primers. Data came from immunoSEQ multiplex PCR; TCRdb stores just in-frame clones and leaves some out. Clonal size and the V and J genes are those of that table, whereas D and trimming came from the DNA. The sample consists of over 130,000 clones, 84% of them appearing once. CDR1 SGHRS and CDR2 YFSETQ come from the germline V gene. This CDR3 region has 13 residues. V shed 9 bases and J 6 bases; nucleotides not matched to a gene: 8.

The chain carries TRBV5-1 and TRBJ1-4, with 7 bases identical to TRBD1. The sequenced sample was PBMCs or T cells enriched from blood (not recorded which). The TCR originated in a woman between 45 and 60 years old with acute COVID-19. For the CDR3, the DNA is TGCGCCAACCGGGACAGAGAATATGAAAAACTGTTTTTT. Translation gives CANRDREYEKLFF.